A single sample is the source of the 10 T cell receptor beta chains below, sequenced in a study of blood T cells in healthy people across ages. A J-beta primer mix and a sample-barcoded 5' primer were used in a second PCR of about 6 to 12 cycles. TCRdb reanalysed the 5' RACE reads using MiXCR and keeps one entry per CDR3 protein. This sample has 1.5 million to 2 million distinct CDR3 sequences, with approximately 50% found just once. Sample: blood. Every receptor here comes from a woman aged 40 to 49 in good health.

Comments on this clonotype: A single base separates this from a much larger clone, so it may be a read error. This chain links TRBV7-2 with TRBJ2-6; D not resolved. There are 15 residues in the CDR3. Germline CDR1 is SGHTA and CDR2 is FQGNSA. The CDR3 is CASNLVASGANVLTF. For the CDR3, the DNA is TGTGCCAGCAACTTAGTGGCCTCTGGGGCCAACGTCCTGACTTTC.

This sequence joins TRBV6-2 or TRBV6-3 and TRBJ1-5, with D possibly matching TRBD1 (6 bases). V dropped 7 bases and J dropped 3 bases, with 22 bases sitting between them. The CDR3 covers 17 residues. Germline-derived CDR1 and CDR2 are MNHEY and SVGEGT. The CDR3 DNA is TGTGCCAGCAAACGGGGGACAAGGTTCAGCCTCAATCAGCCCCAGCATTTT. Protein product: CASKRGTRFSLNQPQHF.

This chain uses TRBV3-1 with TRBJ2-1; D might be TRBD1 or TRBD2, each matching 5 bases. The CDR3 loop spans 16 amino acids. Germline-derived CDR1 and CDR2 are LGHDT and YNNKEL (reference sequence). V was trimmed by 4 bases and J by 2 bases, leaving 15 bases between them. CDR3 nucleotide sequence: TGTGCCAGCAGCCCCTACCGGGGCAGAGCCTACAATGAGCAGTTCTTC. Protein product: CASSPYRGRAYNEQFF.

The rearrangement uses TRBV7-9 and TRBJ1-5; D remains unclear. In germline, CDR1 is SEHNR, CDR2 FQNEAQ (reference sequence). Between the trimmed V and J ends, which lost 1 base and 9 bases, there was a span of 10 bases. The length of the CDR3 is 13 residues. CDR3 loop: CASSLDRGGPQHF. The DNA for the CDR3 is TGTGCCAGCAGCTTAGATCGGGGTGGGCCCCAGCATTTT. The full variable domain, its missing parts supplied by reference TRBV7-9 and TRBJ1-5, is DTGVSQNPRHKITKRGQNVTFRCDPISEHNRLYWYRQTLGQGPEFLTYFQNEAQLEKSRLLSDRFSAERPKGSFSTLEIQRTEQGDSAMYLCASSLDRGGPQHFGDGTRLSIL.

V is TRBV7-2 and J is TRBJ2-1; D call uncertain. Germline V lookup: CDR1 SGHTA, CDR2 FQGNSA. The CDR3 runs to 15 residues. V was pared by 5 bases and J by 0 bases, with 11 bases between. The DNA of the CDR3 is TGTGCCAGCAGCCTCGCGGTGCGCTCCTACAATGAGCAGTTCTTC. It translates to CASSLAVRSYNEQFF.

The genes are TRBV7-2 and TRBJ2-3; TRBD2 matches at 15 bases. The CDR3 runs to 17 residues. The germline gives CDR1 SGHTA, CDR2 FQGNSA. J was trimmed by 6 bases and V by 5 bases; bases with no gene match: 9. CDR3 residues: CASSIWTSGRGVDTQYF. Written as DNA, the CDR3 is TGTGCCAGCAGCATTTGGACTAGCGGGAGGGGTGTGGATACGCAGTATTTT.

This sequence joins TRBV7-2 and TRBJ1-4; possibly TRBD1 for D (6 bases). CDR3 size: 16 residues. The germline V gene has CDR1 SGHTA and CDR2 FQGNSA. V was clipped by 5 bases and J by 4 bases, with 17 bases between them. The CDR3 is CASSRTQGMINEKLFF. In DNA form, the CDR3 reads TGTGCCAGCAGCCGGACCCAGGGGATGATTAATGAAAAACTGTTTTTT. Using reference TRBV7-2 and TRBJ1-4 for the parts outside the CDR3, the full variable domain is GAGVSQSPSNKVTEKGKDVELRCDPISGHTALYWYRQSLGQGLEFLIYFQGNSAPDKSGLPSDRFSAERTGGSVSTLTIQRTQQEDSAVYLCASSRTQGMINEKLFFGSGTQLSVL.

This clonotype was found a few times. The genes are TRBV6-5 and TRBJ2-7, with 8 bases fitting TRBD2. From germline, CDR1 is MNHEY and CDR2 SVGAGI. The CDR3 consists of 15 residues. The junction had 11 bases not matched to a gene; V was cut back by 6 bases and J by 4 bases. The CDR3: CASRPSAGVLYEQYF. The CDR3 DNA reads TGTGCCAGCAGACCATCAGCGGGGGTCCTTTACGAGCAGTACTTC.

This clonotype has a handful of counts. The chain is built from TRBV28 and TRBJ1-2; maybe TRBD1 (5 bases). CDR3 size: 14 residues. Germline CDR1 is MDHEN and CDR2 is SYDVKM. V gave up 7 bases and J gave up 0 bases, with 12 bases separating them. CDR3 sequence: CASKLTEPNYGYTF. The CDR3 DNA reads as TGTGCCAGCAAACTGACAGAACCTAACTATGGCTACACCTTC.

The CDR3 loop is CSARELGVTYNEQFF. CDR3 bases: TGCAGTGCTAGGGAACTCGGGGTGACCTACAATGAGCAGTTCTTC. V gene TRBV20-1 combines with J gene TRBJ2-1; D possibly corresponds to TRBD2 (5 bases). V lost 3 bases and J lost 2, with 14 bases in between. Germline loops: CDR1 DFQATT, CDR2 SNEGSKA (reference sequence). The CDR3 is made up of 15 amino acids.